Shown below are 30 T cell receptor beta chains from a single sample sequenced in a study of spatial heterogeneity in lung cancer. TCRdb re-called the 5' RACE reads with MiXCR, one entry per CDR3 protein. This sample has 5,800 or so distinct CDR3 sequences, with under 15% found just once. Regarding the study as a whole: Tumoral mutation counts were tracked by counts of expanded intratumoral alpha and beta TCRs.

As to time point: sample taken at primary tumor resection. Which antigens these TCRs recognize remains unknown. This material consisted of lung tumor tissue, taken at surgery. The receptor set was obtained from a female donor with early-stage non-small cell lung cancer.

This clonotype is medium-sized by share. The genes are TRBV18 and TRBJ2-5, with unresolved D. Trimming left V 0 bases short and J 5 bases short, with 16 bases between. The CDR3 has 16 residues. Looked up from germline, CDR1 is KGHSH and CDR2 is LQKENI. The CDR3 DNA reads as TGTGCCAGCTCACCACCGAGTGCAGCCCTAAGGGAGACCCAGTACTTC. It yields the protein CASSPPSAALRETQYF.

This clonotype is medium-sized by share. This chain connects TRBV4-2 to TRBJ2-1; 8 nucleotides agree with TRBD2. CDR3 size: 17 residues. V lost 0 bases to trimming and J lost 5 bases; unmatched junction nucleotides: 9. Germline CDR1 is LGHNA and CDR2 is YNFKEQ. The CDR3 sequence: CASSQERLAGRDNEQFF. CDR3 bases: TGTGCCAGCAGCCAAGAGAGGTTAGCGGGACGCGACAATGAGCAGTTCTTC.

This clonotype is deemed medium-sized (0.01 to 0.1%). The J gene is TRBJ1-5, the V gene TRBV12-3 or TRBV12-4; D is perhaps TRBD1 (6 bases). Trimming removed 6 bases from V and 6 bases from J, with 15 bases in between. CDR3 length: 14 amino acids. In nucleotides, the CDR3 is TGTGCCAGCAGCCCTCGAGGGGGGCTTCAGCCCCAGCATTTT. It encodes CASSPRGGLQPQHF.

Within the sample, this clonotype is medium-sized. The rearrangement joins TRBV7-3 to TRBJ2-1; TRBD2 matches 10 bases. The V gene end was trimmed by 4 bases and the J gene end by 9 bases; junction bases not matched to a gene: 9. Germline-derived CDR1 and CDR2 are SGHTA and FQGTGA. The CDR3 runs to 15 residues. The chain's CDR3 is CASSSSGTSVPEQFF. CDR3 nucleotide sequence: TGTGCCAGCAGCTCCTCTGGGACTAGCGTGCCTGAGCAGTTCTTC.

This clonotype was picked up many times. This sequence joins TRBV6-9 and TRBJ1-1, with D unclear. Germline CDR1 and CDR2: MNHGY and SVAAGI. V was shortened by 11 bases and J by 7 bases, with 17 bases between the two germline ends. This CDR3 contains 12 residues. The CDR3 loop reads CAAPGPRVEAFF. The CDR3 DNA sequence: TGTGCCGCCCCGGGCCCGCGTGTTGAAGCTTTCTTT.

This clonotype was counted many times. This chain uses TRBV10-3 with TRBJ2-7, with TRBD2 matching over 12 bases. The germline gives CDR1 ENHRY, CDR2 SYGVKD. This CDR3 is built from 15 residues. J lost 3 bases, V lost 3 bases, and 3 bases had no gene match. CDR3 residues: CAISDPGLAGYEQYV. The CDR3 region has the DNA TGTGCCATCAGTGACCCGGGACTAGCGGGCTACGAGCAGTACGTC.

This clonotype occurred many times. The V and J genes are TRBV7-3 and TRBJ1-1; perhaps TRBD1 as D (5 bases). Looked up from germline, CDR1 is SGHTA and CDR2 is FQGTGA. V was trimmed by 2 bases and J by 8 bases, leaving 12 bases between them. The CDR3 spans 13 residues. CDR3 region: CASSLEVDREAFF. CDR3 bases: TGTGCCAGCAGCTTAGAGGTTGACAGAGAAGCTTTCTTT.

This clonotype is medium-sized in the sample. CDR3 nucleotide sequence: TGTGCCAGCAGCGTCGGTGGTAGCGGGATATACGAGCAGTACTTC. Amino acid sequence: CASSVGGSGIYEQYF. The chain is built from TRBV9 and TRBJ2-7, with 8 positions matching TRBD2. CDR3 length: 15 residues. V was pared by 2 bases and J by 4 bases, with 8 bases of the junction left unmatched. Germline assignment: CDR1 SGDLS and CDR2 YYNGEE.

In its sample, this clonotype was seen many times. V gene TRBV12-3 or TRBV12-4 combines with J gene TRBJ2-2; 8 nucleotides match TRBD2. The CDR3 sequence is 15 residues long. The V gene end was trimmed by 5 bases and the J gene end by 7 bases; junction bases not matched to a gene: 9. The CDR3: CASSQPGLGGGELFF. As DNA, the CDR3 is TGTGCCAGCAGTCAACCGGGACTAGGCGGCGGGGAGCTGTTTTTT.

This clonotype appeared many times. The J gene is TRBJ2-7, the V gene TRBV6-1; D might be TRBD2 (6 bases). CDR3 length equals 15 residues. V dropped 7 bases and J dropped 1 base, with 17 bases sitting between them. Germline V CDR1 and CDR2: MNHNS, SASEGT. This CDR3 reads CASNPLSGTSYEQYF. CDR3 sequence (DNA): TGTGCCAGCAACCCACTTAGCGGAACATCCTACGAGCAGTACTTC.

This clonotype was counted a few times. V gene TRBV19 combines with J gene TRBJ2-3, with D hard to call. Germline CDR1 and CDR2: LNHDA and SQIVND (reference sequence). CDR3 size: 11 residues. Trimming left V 8 bases short and J 1 base short, with 4 bases between. CDR3 residues: CASGGTDTQYF. CDR3 bases: TGTGCCAGTGGCGGCACAGATACGCAGTATTTT.

This clonotype was counted many times. The rearrangement links TRBV19 to TRBJ2-3; 14 bases line up with TRBD2. V trimming: 4 bases; J trimming: 6 bases; junction bases outside the gene matches: 6. This CDR3 contains 16 residues. From germline, CDR1 is LNHDA and CDR2 SQIVND (reference sequence). The CDR3 DNA follows: TGTGCCAGTAGTAAGGGACTAGCGGGAGATGGCGATACGCAGTATTTT. The encoded protein is CASSKGLAGDGDTQYF.

This clonotype was observed many times. The V and J genes are TRBV7-8 and TRBJ2-3; D remains ambiguous. Germline CDR1 SGHVS, CDR2 FQNEAQ. V shed 2 bases and J shed 6 bases, with 12 bases lying between them. CDR3 size: 14 residues. CDR3: CASSLWKLPDTQYF. CDR3 coding DNA: TGTGCCAGCAGCTTATGGAAGTTACCGGATACGCAGTATTTT.

By share of the sample, this clonotype is medium-sized (0.01 to 0.1%). The chain carries TRBV10-3 and TRBJ2-1, with 7 bases that match TRBD2. V was clipped by 2 bases and J by 5 bases; unmatched bases: 0. Germline CDR1 is ENHRY and CDR2 is SYGVKD. The CDR3 has 13 amino acids. The DNA of the CDR3 is TGTGCCATCAGTGAGCGGGGGGACAATGAGCAGTTCTTC. Its translation is CAISERGDNEQFF.

The chain joins TRBV11-2 to TRBJ2-1, with D perhaps matching TRBD1 or TRBD2 (5 bases each). Germline-derived CDR1 and CDR2 are SGHAT and FQNNGV. V lost 5 bases and J lost 8, with 19 bases in between. CDR3 size: 15 residues. This CDR3 is CASSGQGAWFDEQFF. The DNA of the CDR3 is TGTGCCAGCAGCGGCCAGGGAGCGTGGTTTGATGAGCAGTTCTTC.

This clonotype rates as medium-sized (0.01 to 0.1%). The chain carries TRBV2 and TRBJ2-3, with 8 bases identical to TRBD2. The CDR3 has 14 residues. The V and J ends lost 10 bases and 2 bases, in that order; junction bases with no gene match: 8. Germline V gene sequence: CDR1 SNHLY, CDR2 FYNNEI. CDR3 nucleotide sequence: TGTGCCACCCGGGAGCGGGAGTTCACAGATACGCAGTATTTT. The encoded protein is CATREREFTDTQYF.

This clonotype is medium-sized (0.01 to 0.1%). The rearrangement uses TRBV18 and TRBJ2-3; the D gene is possibly TRBD1 (6 bases). From germline, CDR1 is KGHSH and CDR2 LQKENI. V dropped 4 bases and J dropped 0 bases, with 14 bases sitting between them. The length of the CDR3 is 16 residues. CDR3 sequence reads: CASSQGAGASTDTQYF. The CDR3 DNA is TGTGCCAGCTCACAGGGCGCAGGGGCGAGCACAGATACGCAGTATTTT.

This clonotype was seen at least ten times. A much larger clone differs from this one at a single base, so this may be a read error. The V call is TRBV19, the J call TRBJ2-3; D could derive from TRBD1 or TRBD2 (5 bases each). V lost 3 bases and J 3 bases, leaving 13 bases between the germline ends. This CDR3 is built from 15 residues. Germline V CDR1 and CDR2: LNHDA, SQIVND (reference sequence). The CDR3 sequence is CASSIGDARTDTQYF. CDR3 in DNA: TGTGCCAGTAGTATTGGGGACGCTAGGACAGATACGCAGTATTTT.

Within the sample, this clonotype is medium-sized (0.01 to 0.1%). The V gene is TRBV29-1, the J gene TRBJ1-2; perhaps TRBD1 as D (6 bases). The germline V and J ends were trimmed by 4 bases and 8 bases, with 14 bases remaining between them. CDR3 length: 12 amino acids. The germline gives CDR1 SQVTM, CDR2 ANQGSEA. The CDR3 DNA reads as TGCAGCGTTGTCCCCCCGACAGGAGGCTACACCTTC. The encoded protein is CSVVPPTGGYTF.

Sample share makes this clonotype medium-sized. DNA for the CDR3: TGTGCCAGCAGTTTTTCAGGATCCTCCTACGAGCAGTACTTC. The encoded protein is CASSFSGSSYEQYF. This chain links TRBV27 with TRBJ2-7, with D hard to call. The V end was cut by 3 bases, the J end by 0 bases, with 9 bases between. The CDR3 extends over 14 amino acids. Germline-derived CDR1 and CDR2 are MNHEY and SMNVEV (reference sequence).

This clonotype was observed many times. The rearrangement uses TRBV6-6 and TRBJ1-2; 9 nucleotides agree with TRBD1. Germline V gene sequence: CDR1 MNHNY, CDR2 SVGAGI (reference sequence). The CDR3 runs 15 residues. J was trimmed by 3 bases and V by 11 bases; bases with no gene match: 13. CDR3 nucleotide sequence: TGTGCCGCGATGGGACAGGGTTATATTGACTATGGCTACACCTTC. Its protein product is CAAMGQGYIDYGYTF.

This clonotype is deemed medium-sized. This chain joins TRBV6-5 and TRBJ1-2; D is uncertain. Trimming removed 0 bases from V and 4 bases from J, with 9 bases in between. The CDR3 has 14 amino acids. Per germline, CDR1 MNHEY and CDR2 SVGAGI. This chain's CDR3 is CASSYSMRTYGYTF. The CDR3 bases are TGTGCCAGCAGTTACTCGATGCGGACCTATGGCTACACCTTC.

This clonotype counts as medium-sized (0.01 to 0.1%). This chain uses TRBV9 with TRBJ2-1, with a possible D match to TRBD1 (6 bases). Per the germline V gene, CDR1 is SGDLS and CDR2 is YYNGEE. The V gene lost 3 bases and the J gene lost 7 bases, with 14 bases spanning the gap. The length of the CDR3 is 14 residues. CDR3 sequence: CASSEQGPTNEQFF. CDR3 in DNA: TGTGCCAGCAGCGAACAGGGTCCGACGAATGAGCAGTTCTTC.

This clonotype turned up a few times. The rearrangement uses TRBV12-3 or TRBV12-4 and TRBJ1-1; TRBD1 might be the D (5 bases). This CDR3 comprises 15 residues. V was trimmed by 2 bases and J by 9 bases, leaving 19 bases between them. The CDR3 DNA reads as TGTGCCAGCAGTTTATGGGGTCAGGGAGGGGCTCAAGCTTTCTTT. Protein product: CASSLWGQGGAQAFF.

The table lists this clonotype with many counts. V gene TRBV10-3 combines with J gene TRBJ2-1, with D possibly being TRBD1 (7 bases). Germline CDR1 reads ENHRY; CDR2 reads SYGVKD. CDR3 length: 15 amino acids. The CDR3 reads CATMTGQGGDNEQFF. In DNA, the CDR3 is TGTGCAACCATGACGGGGCAGGGGGGAGACAATGAGCAGTTCTTC.

The rearrangement joins TRBV29-1 to TRBJ1-3; D possibly corresponds to TRBD1 (5 bases). The V gene's germline CDR1 is SQVTM and CDR2 ANQGSEA. The CDR3 covers 13 residues. V dropped 0 bases and J dropped 5 bases, with 8 bases sitting between them. The CDR3: CSVEEPGRNTIYF. CDR3 in DNA: TGCAGCGTTGAAGAGCCAGGGCGAAACACCATATATTTT. Drawing the rest from reference TRBV29-1 and TRBJ1-3, the complete variable domain is SAVISQKPSRDICQRGTSLTIQCQVDSQVTMMFWYRQQPGQSLTLIATANQGSEATYESGFVIDKFPISRPNLTFSTLTVSNMSPEDSSIYLCSVEEPGRNTIYFGEGSWLTVV.

This clonotype appeared many times. The chain uses TRBV12-3 or TRBV12-4 and TRBJ1-4; possibly TRBD1 for D (5 bases). Trimming pared 6 bases from V and 6 bases from J, leaving 14 bases between. The CDR3 covers 14 residues. This CDR3 is CASSLGAGDEKLFF. In DNA, the CDR3 is TGTGCCAGCAGCCTAGGGGCCGGGGATGAAAAACTGTTTTTT.

V and J are TRBV9 and TRBJ2-3; weak D call: TRBD2 (5 bases). Trimming removed 0 bases from V and 5 bases from J, with 13 bases in between. The CDR3 extends over 15 amino acids. Germline-derived CDR1 and CDR2 are SGDLS and YYNGEE. The CDR3 region is CASSVEGLPGDTQYF. For the CDR3, the DNA is TGTGCCAGCAGCGTAGAAGGACTGCCTGGAGATACGCAGTATTTT.

The chain combines TRBV6-5 with TRBJ2-7; TRBD1 matches at 9 bases. With 5 bases clipped from V and 4 bases from J, the junction kept 9 bases outside the gene matches. This CDR3 spans 15 amino acids. CDR1 MNHEY and CDR2 SVGAGI come from the germline V gene. CDR3 sequence reads: CASSNGQGRQYEQYF. CDR3 sequence (DNA): TGTGCCAGCAGTAACGGACAGGGGAGACAATACGAGCAGTACTTC.

This clonotype was seen at least ten times. The rearrangement links TRBV10-3 to TRBJ1-4; D gene uncertain. CDR3 size: 14 residues. V dropped 3 bases and J dropped 1 base, with 6 bases sitting between them. Per germline, CDR1 ENHRY and CDR2 SYGVKD. As DNA, the CDR3 is TGTGCCATCAGTGAATGGGGAACTAATGAAAAACTGTTTTTT. Translating gives CAISEWGTNEKLFF.